This TCR beta chain was observed in a study of blood T cell repertoires in COVID-19. TCRdb's copy holds only in-frame clones and misses some; the assay was immunoSEQ multiplex PCR. The table has over 50,000 clones, roughly 71% seen once. This clone has only a few counts. The ends were cut back, 5 bases at V and 7 bases at J, with 15 bases in the middle. The CDR3 has 14 amino acids. In germline, CDR1 is SGHAT, CDR2 FQNNGV. This receptor was identified in a woman aged 50 to 60 with active or convalescent COVID-19. This sequence joins TRBV11-2 and TRBJ2-1; a possible D gene is TRBD2 (6 bases). The sample was peripheral blood. The CDR3 DNA follows: TGTGCCAGCAGCGCGGAGCTAGCGTCGAATGAGCAGTTCTTC. This sequence encodes CASSAELASNEQFF.